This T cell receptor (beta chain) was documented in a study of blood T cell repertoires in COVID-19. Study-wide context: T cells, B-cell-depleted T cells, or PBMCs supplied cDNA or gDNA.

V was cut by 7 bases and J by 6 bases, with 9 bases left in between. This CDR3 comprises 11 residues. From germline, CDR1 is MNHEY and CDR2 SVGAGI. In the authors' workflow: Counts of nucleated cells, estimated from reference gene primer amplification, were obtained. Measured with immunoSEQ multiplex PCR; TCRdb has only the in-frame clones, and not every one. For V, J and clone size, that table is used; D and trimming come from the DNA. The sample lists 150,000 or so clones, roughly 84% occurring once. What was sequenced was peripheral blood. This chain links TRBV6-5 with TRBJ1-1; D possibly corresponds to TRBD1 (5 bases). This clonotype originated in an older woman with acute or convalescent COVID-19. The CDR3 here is CASIQGAEAFF. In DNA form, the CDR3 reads TGTGCCAGCATCCAGGGCGCTGAAGCTTTCTTT.